This T cell receptor beta chain was found in a study of blood T cell repertoires in COVID-19 (dated by TCRdb to the early 2020s). Describing the broader study: The collaborator samples originated in the United States, Italy and Spain and spanned the acute and convalescent phases of COVID-19. A freely available public database, intended as a resource for researchers studying the immune response to SARS-CoV-2, is where the repertoires were released. Where HLA class I and class II types were available, the types were taken from metadata supplied by the sample provider, not from assay-based typing. Sample metadata almost always included a de-identified subject ID, COVID-19 status, age in years and sex. The material from the prospective study consisted of cDNA or gDNA derived from T cells, B-cell-depleted T cells, or PBMCs. Deeply sampled blood TCRbeta repertoires from subjects exposed to, actively infected with, or recovered from COVID-19 were included in the dataset. The samples were drawn from two sources: the first 160 participants of the ongoing ImmuneRACE study, and about 1,300 subjects contributed by 6 global collaborators. Study-wide findings and limitations: The quantity of clinical and demographic metadata differed by source and by participant and was supplied without curation.

Concerning this clone: Its antigen is still unknown. No base-level quality is on record; no much larger clone is a single base apart.

The collaborating institutions used their own protocols to collect whole blood in K2EDTA tubes. Collaborator samples were shipped for TCRbeta analysis as frozen whole blood, isolated PBMCs, or DNA extracted from either sample type. The immunoSEQ Assay, a bias-controlled multiplex PCR, was used to amplify TCRbeta CDR3 regions from genomic DNA. Concerning the study's data processing: The number of nucleated cells in each sample was estimated from the amplification of reference gene primers within the assay. To quantify the absolute abundance of each unique TCRbeta CDR3 rearrangement, sequence reads were collapsed and filtered. For each sample, productive Simpson clonality was calculated as the square root of Simpson's diversity index across productive rearrangements. The clones in this table, taken by TCRdb from immuneACCESS, are in-frame only. Not every clone is retained; where verified, under half of the shortfall comes from an unresolved V gene, and the cause of the rest is unknown. V and J calls and clone size are as listed in that table; D and trimming were resolved from the DNA. Across this sample there are under 200,000 clones, with 85% to 90% seen only once. The ten largest clonotypes hold around 0.76% of the sample.

The trim is 5 bases for V and 4 bases for J, with a gap of 14 bases between the germline ends. Measured from the cysteine to the phenylalanine, the CDR3 is 14 residues long. Only the CDR3 DNA is retained, 42 bases long and in frame from the first base. CDR1 and CDR2 were assigned from the germline V gene as SGHTA and FQGNSA. The specimen was peripheral blood. Recombination joined TRBV7-2 with TRBJ2-5; the D gene is perhaps TRBD2, from 5 matching bases. The clonotype was recovered from a woman aged 65 to 85 with acute or convalescent COVID-19. The DNA sequence is TGTGCCAGCAGCGCCGGGATAGCGATAGAGACCCAGTACTTC. This encodes CASSAGIAIETQYF.